These 8 T cell receptor beta chains originate from one sample sequenced in a study of cytotoxic CD8 clonotypes in ibrutinib-treated CLL. Clones were read by immunoSEQ multiplex PCR, and TCRdb kept only the in-frame ones, dropping some. The sample gives 150,000 to 200,000 clones, more than 70% of which show up once; over 2.5% is in the top ten. Sequencing was performed on PBMCs, taken at disease progression, from a patient treated with ibrutinib. The receptors derive from a human donor with chronic lymphocytic leukemia.

The chain carries TRBV7-9 and TRBJ2-7, with D maybe TRBD1 (5 bases). Germline CDR1 and CDR2: SEHNR and FQNEAQ (reference sequence). This CDR3 spans 18 amino acids. Trimming took 2 bases from V and 4 from J, leaving 24 bases between them. CDR3 DNA sequence: TGTGCCAGCAGCTTACACGGTCCCCGGACACCCCGAAATTACGAGCAGTACTTC. This sequence encodes CASSLHGPRTPRNYEQYF.

The chain recombines TRBV6-1 with TRBJ1-2; 7 bases map to TRBD1. Germline V gene data show CDR1 as MNHNS and CDR2 as SASEGT. After removal of 5 bases from V and 2 bases from J, the junction contained 5 bases not matched to a gene. The CDR3 runs 14 residues. The CDR3 reads CASSFGTANYGYTF. As DNA, the CDR3 is TGTGCCAGCAGTTTCGGGACAGCGAACTATGGCTACACCTTC.

The chain has TRBV5-5 and TRBJ1-1; 7 bases agree with TRBD1. CDR1 SGHKS and CDR2 YYEKEE come from the germline V gene (reference sequence). The J segment lost 6 bases and the V segment lost 4 bases, leaving 15 bases of the junction unmatched. The CDR3 length is 16 residues. CDR3 DNA sequence: TGTGCCAGCAGCCTGTACCTAGGGGGCATTAGATCTGAAGCTTTCTTT. This codes for CASSLYLGGIRSEAFF.

V and J are TRBV7-8 and TRBJ2-7; 7 positions agree with TRBD2. Germline lookup yields CDR1 SGHVS and CDR2 FQNEAQ. The V and J ends lost 1 base and 6 bases, in that order; junction bases with no gene match: 15. CDR3 length equals 17 residues. CDR3 nucleotide sequence: TGTGCCAGCAGCTTAGGGAATGATGCGGGAGTCGTGTTCGAGCAGTACTTC. As protein: CASSLGNDAGVVFEQYF.

The rearrangement links TRBV5-1 to TRBJ2-7, with TRBD1 identical over 10 bases. Germline V gives CDR1 SGHRS, CDR2 YFSETQ. This CDR3 is built from 14 residues. The J segment lost 5 bases and the V segment lost 0 bases, leaving 2 bases of the junction unmatched. This CDR3 is CASSLVGQGDEQYF. DNA of the CDR3: TGCGCCAGCAGCTTGGTCGGACAGGGGGACGAGCAGTACTTC. The variable domain in full, with the rest retrieved from reference TRBV5-1 and TRBJ2-7, is KAGVTQTPRYLIKTRGQQVTLSCSPISGHRSVSWYQQTPGQGLQFLFEYFSETQRNKGNFPGRFSGRQFSNSRSEMNVSTLELGDSALYLCASSLVGQGDEQYFGPGTRLTVT.

The V and J genes are TRBV29-1 and TRBJ2-3; 14 positions agree with TRBD2. The CDR3 covers 17 residues. Germline CDR1 and CDR2: SQVTM and ANQGSEA. V lost 2 bases, J lost 4 bases, and 8 bases stayed unmatched. CDR3 sequence reads: CSVETGTSGSWSDTQYF. The CDR3 DNA is TGCAGCGTTGAAACCGGGACTAGCGGGAGTTGGTCAGATACGCAGTATTTT.

The chain carries TRBV9 and TRBJ2-2; tentatively, D is TRBD2 (5 bases). Deletions cut 2 bases from V and 0 bases from J, with 11 bases between. The CDR3 runs to 16 residues. Germline CDR1 is SGDLS and CDR2 is YYNGEE. CDR3 sequence: CASSVSGGANTGELFF. The CDR3 DNA sequence: TGTGCCAGCAGCGTCTCAGGAGGTGCGAACACCGGGGAGCTGTTTTTT.

This clone was counted a few times. This rearrangement joins TRBV11-3 to TRBJ2-1; 12 positions agree with TRBD2. Germline CDR1 SGHNT, CDR2 YENEEA. The CDR3 spans 15 residues. V dropped 5 bases and J dropped 7; count of bases not matched to a gene: 6. The CDR3 DNA is TGTGCCAGCAGCATGACTAGCGGGAGTCTAAATGAGCAGTTCTTC. This translates into CASSMTSGSLNEQFF.